The sample holds one count of the clone carrying this T cell receptor beta chain. The CDR3 is 17 amino acids. V dropped 0 bases and J dropped 6; count of bases not matched to a gene: 7. Germline-derived CDR1 and CDR2 are SGHNT and YENEEA. This record belongs to a study of blood T cell repertoires in COVID-19. Study-level background: COVID-19 samples from acute and convalescent phases originated in the United States, Italy and Spain.

Here immunoSEQ multiplex PCR was the method, and the copy in TCRdb shows in-frame clones only, minus some. The profile shows a few hundred thousand clones, roughly nine tenths of them singletons. The receptor was derived from a woman aged 40 to 50 who had recovered from COVID-19. The chain couples TRBV11-3 to TRBJ2-7; 14 bases match TRBD2. Sequencing was performed on peripheral blood. The CDR3 DNA sequence: TGTGCCAGCAGCTTAGAAAGACCGGGACTAGCGGGAGTCGAGCAGTACTTC. Its translation is CASSLERPGLAGVEQYF.